This passage covers 18 T cell receptor beta chains from one sample sequenced in a study of post-analysis software for immune sequencing data. The study, taken as a whole, reports: Controls had lower frequencies than patients of roughly five TRBV segments, which included TRBV5-6, TRBV5-1 and TRBV20-1.

Unique molecular identifiers were built into the TCR beta cDNA libraries. TCRdb used MiXCR to reprocess the PCR reads, holding one entry per CDR3 protein. Of roughly 400,000 distinct CDR3 sequences listed, about 39% are singletons. No antigen has been assigned to these receptors. Material: blood. All receptors come from a girl aged 2 to 10 with multiple sclerosis.

The chain carries TRBV6-6 and TRBJ1-5; TRBD1 is a possible D gene (5 bases). The CDR3 sequence is 15 residues long. CDR1 MNHNY and CDR2 SVGAGI come from the germline V gene (reference sequence). Trimming pared 6 bases from V and 4 bases from J, leaving 16 bases between. The DNA of the CDR3 is TGTGCCAGCAGCCCCAACAGGCAAATGAATCAGCCCCAGCATTTT. Translating gives CASSPNRQMNQPQHF.

The chain joins TRBV20-1 to TRBJ2-5; maybe TRBD1 (7 bases). The CDR3 length is 16 residues. Germline values: CDR1 DFQATT, CDR2 SNEGSKA (reference sequence). Trimming cost V 6 bases and J 11 bases, with 31 bases left between them. CDR3 amino acids: CSAPSTRQGEANEQYF. The CDR3 nucleotides read TGCAGTGCCCCCTCTACCCGTCAGGGGGAGGCCAATGAGCAGTACTTC.

This clonotype was found a few times. V gene TRBV3-1 combines with J gene TRBJ1-2, with 7 bases that match TRBD1. V shed 1 base and J 4 bases; nucleotides not matched to a gene: 6. The CDR3 has 15 residues. Germline lookup yields CDR1 LGHDT and CDR2 YNNKEL (reference sequence). CDR3 coding DNA: TGTGCCAGCAGCCAAGGCAGGGGGAGCGGCTATGGCTACACCTTC. Translated: CASSQGRGSGYGYTF.

This clonotype was found a few times. The genes are TRBV20-1 and TRBJ1-1; 8 nucleotides align to TRBD1. Germline loops: CDR1 DFQATT, CDR2 SNEGSKA (reference sequence). This CDR3 comprises 12 residues. Trimming took 5 bases from V and 5 from J; bases not matched to a gene: 4. The CDR3 DNA sequence: TGCAGTGCTGGACAGGGAAGAACTGAAGCTTTCTTT. It encodes CSAGQGRTEAFF.

The chain has TRBV7-2 and TRBJ2-7; D not resolved. Germline CDR1 is SGHTA and CDR2 is FQGNSA. Trimming removed 3 bases from V and 3 bases from J, with 9 bases in between. This CDR3 contains 13 residues. The CDR3 nucleotides read TGTGCCAGCAGCTTCTGGGTCAACTACGAGCAGTACTTC. Translation: CASSFWVNYEQYF.

This clonotype occurred a few times. The chain carries TRBV29-1 and TRBJ2-3, with D perhaps matching TRBD1 or TRBD2 (5 bases each). This CDR3 is built from 14 residues. V gave up 0 bases and J gave up 5 bases, with 12 bases separating them. The germline V gene has CDR1 SQVTM and CDR2 ANQGSEA. Written as DNA, the CDR3 is TGCAGCGTTGAAGAGGGACCCACCATAGATACGCAGTATTTT. This gives the protein CSVEEGPTIDTQYF.

J is TRBJ2-3 and V is TRBV6-4; TRBD2 might be the D (5 bases). V lost 2 bases and J lost 2, with 8 bases in between. This CDR3 contains 14 residues. CDR1 and CDR2 from the germline V gene are MRHNA and SNTAGT. CDR3 bases: TGTGCCAGCAGTGACGGGAGCCACACAGATACGCAGTATTTT. This sequence encodes CASSDGSHTDTQYF.

The chain recombines TRBV18 with TRBJ2-1; D is perhaps TRBD1 or TRBD2 (5 bases each). From germline, CDR1 is KGHSH and CDR2 LQKENI. V was cut by 0 bases and J by 5 bases, with 11 bases left in between. The CDR3 contains 15 residues. Here the CDR3 reads CASSPPPGSNNEQFF. The CDR3 bases are TGTGCCAGCTCACCACCGCCAGGGAGCAACAATGAGCAGTTCTTC.

The V call is TRBV20-1, the J call TRBJ1-5, with D uncertain. From germline, CDR1 is DFQATT and CDR2 SNEGSKA (reference sequence). This CDR3 has 12 amino acids. V shed 3 bases and J shed 5 bases, with 8 bases lying between them. CDR3 residues: CSASRGDQPQHF. The CDR3 DNA is TGCAGTGCTAGTCGCGGTGATCAGCCCCAGCATTTT.

J is TRBJ2-3 and V is TRBV11-2, with D possibly matching TRBD1 (5 bases). CDR1 and CDR2 from the germline V gene are SGHAT and FQNNGV. V lost 1 base to trimming and J lost 2 bases, with 16 bases between them. The CDR3 has 17 residues. CDR3 sequence: CASSLAGVREHTDTQYF. The CDR3 bases are TGTGCCAGCAGCTTAGCTGGGGTCAGGGAACACACAGATACGCAGTATTTT.

This chain links TRBV10-3 with TRBJ1-1; D is unclear. Trimming shortened V by 6 bases and J by 2 bases, and 16 bases separated the two germline ends. Germline V gene sequence: CDR1 ENHRY, CDR2 SYGVKD. The CDR3 totals 15 residues. CDR3 region: CAISALHKINTEAFF. The CDR3 coding sequence is TGTGCCATCAGCGCCCTCCACAAAATAAACACTGAAGCTTTCTTT.

This clonotype was found a few times. The chain is built from TRBV19 and TRBJ2-3; no clear D. Germline CDR1 and CDR2: LNHDA and SQIVND (reference sequence). Trimming took 9 bases from V and 9 from J, leaving 22 bases between them. The CDR3 extends over 14 amino acids. The CDR3 region has the DNA TGTGCCAGCAAAAAAAGGACGGACCGCCCCACGCAGTATTTT. Its translation: CASKKRTDRPTQYF.

In its sample, this clonotype was seen a few times. The V call is TRBV5-1, the J call TRBJ2-3; 9 bases align to TRBD2. Germline CDR1 is SGHRS and CDR2 is YFSETQ. There are 17 residues in the CDR3. The J segment lost 6 bases and the V segment lost 1 base, leaving 12 bases of the junction unmatched. CDR3 region: CASSLWPSSGSLDTQYF. As DNA, the CDR3 is TGCGCCAGCAGCTTGTGGCCTAGTAGCGGGAGTTTGGATACGCAGTATTTT.

The chain employs TRBV15 and TRBJ1-2, with TRBD1 matching over 11 bases. The length of the CDR3 is 15 residues. Germline loops: CDR1 LNHNV, CDR2 YYDKDF (reference sequence). With 1 base clipped from V and 4 bases from J, the junction kept 2 bases outside the gene matches. The CDR3 DNA reads as TGTGCCACCAGCAGAGTTGGGACAGGGGGCTATGGCTACACCTTC. Residues: CATSRVGTGGYGYTF.

The gene calls are TRBV29-1 and TRBJ2-7; 7 nucleotides align to TRBD1. In germline, CDR1 is SQVTM, CDR2 ANQGSEA. With 7 bases clipped from V and 1 base from J, the junction kept 4 bases outside the gene matches. The CDR3 runs to 12 residues. The CDR3 nucleotides read TGCAGCGGAAGGGGGCAATCCTACGAGCAGTACTTC. Translated, it gives CSGRGQSYEQYF.

The chain has TRBV11-2 and TRBJ1-2; D unresolved. The CDR3 is 11 residues long. Germline V gene data show CDR1 as SGHAT and CDR2 as FQNNGV. Deletions cut 0 bases from V and 12 bases from J, with 8 bases between. The CDR3 sequence: CASSLEVGNTF. The CDR3 region has the DNA TGTGCCAGCAGCTTAGAGGTGGGGAACACCTTC.

Only a few counts were recorded for this clonotype. The chain combines TRBV7-9 with TRBJ2-2, with D perhaps TRBD1 (5 bases). There are 14 residues in the CDR3. With 2 bases removed from V and 3 bases from J, the gap between germline ends came to 7 bases. Looked up from germline, CDR1 is SEHNR and CDR2 is FQNEAQ (reference sequence). The CDR3 coding sequence is TGTGCCAGCAGCTTAAGGGGCGACACCGGGGAGCTGTTTTTT. This encodes CASSLRGDTGELFF.

This clonotype was seen a few times. The chain recombines TRBV12-3 or TRBV12-4 with TRBJ2-7, with 9 bases aligning to TRBD1. Unmatched junction bases numbered 6, after V lost 6 bases and J lost 0 bases. The CDR3 length is 15 residues. In DNA form, the CDR3 reads TGTGCCAGCAGGACGGACAGGGGCGGCTCCTACGAGCAGTACTTC. Translating it yields CASRTDRGGSYEQYF.